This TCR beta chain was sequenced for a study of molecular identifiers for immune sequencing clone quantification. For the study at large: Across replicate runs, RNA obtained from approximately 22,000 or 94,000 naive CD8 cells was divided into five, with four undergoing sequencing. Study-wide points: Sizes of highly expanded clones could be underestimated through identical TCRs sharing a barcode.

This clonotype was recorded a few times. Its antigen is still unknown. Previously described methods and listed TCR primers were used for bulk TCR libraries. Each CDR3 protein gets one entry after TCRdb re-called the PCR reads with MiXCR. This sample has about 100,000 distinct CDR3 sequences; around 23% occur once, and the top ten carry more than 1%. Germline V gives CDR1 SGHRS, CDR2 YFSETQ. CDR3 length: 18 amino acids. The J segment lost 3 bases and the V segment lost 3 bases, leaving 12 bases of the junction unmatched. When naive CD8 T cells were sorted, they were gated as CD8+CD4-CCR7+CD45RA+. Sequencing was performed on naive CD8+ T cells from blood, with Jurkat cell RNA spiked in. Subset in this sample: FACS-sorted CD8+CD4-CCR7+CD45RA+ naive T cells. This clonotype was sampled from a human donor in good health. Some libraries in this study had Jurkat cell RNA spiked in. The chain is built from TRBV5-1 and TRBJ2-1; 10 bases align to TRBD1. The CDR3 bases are TGCGCCAGCAGCTCCCCCTTGCCGGACAGGGGGGACTACAATGAGCAGTTCTTC. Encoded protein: CASSSPLPDRGDYNEQFF. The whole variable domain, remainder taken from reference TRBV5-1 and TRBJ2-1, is KAGVTQTPRYLIKTRGQQVTLSCSPISGHRSVSWYQQTPGQGLQFLFEYFSETQRNKGNFPGRFSGRQFSNSRSEMNVSTLELGDSALYLCASSSPLPDRGDYNEQFFGPGTRLTVL.